This TCR beta chain derives from a study of blood T cell repertoires in COVID-19. Study at large: In each case, the material was cDNA or gDNA derived from T cells, B-cell-depleted T cells, or PBMCs.

The ends lost 5 bases at V and 4 bases at J; junction bases unmatched: 2. This CDR3 is built from 15 residues. CDR1 is SGHRS, CDR2 YFSETQ, per germline. The assay was immunoSEQ multiplex PCR, and TCRdb's table has in-frame clones only and misses some. The sample shows roughly 85,000 clones, more than 60% of them seen only once. What was sequenced was peripheral blood. This clonotype originated in a human donor in a cohort sampled during active COVID-19. This chain joins TRBV5-1 and TRBJ2-2; 13 nucleotides agree with TRBD2. The CDR3 here is CASSGTSGTTGELFF. The CDR3 bases are TGCGCCAGCAGTGGGACTAGCGGGACCACCGGGGAGCTGTTTTTT. The whole variable domain, filled in from reference TRBV5-1 and TRBJ2-2, reads KAGVTQTPRYLIKTRGQQVTLSCSPISGHRSVSWYQQTPGQGLQFLFEYFSETQRNKGNFPGRFSGRQFSNSRSEMNVSTLELGDSALYLCASSGTSGTTGELFFGEGSRLTVL.